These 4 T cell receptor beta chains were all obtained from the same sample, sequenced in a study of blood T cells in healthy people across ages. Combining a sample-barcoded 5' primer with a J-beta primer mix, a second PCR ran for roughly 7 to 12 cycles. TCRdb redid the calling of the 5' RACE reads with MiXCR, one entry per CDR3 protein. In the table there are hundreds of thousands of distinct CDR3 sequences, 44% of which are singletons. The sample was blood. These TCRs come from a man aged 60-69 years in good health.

The CDR3 DNA reads TGTGCCAGCAGCCCCTCCCGGGGGGGGCCCGCCCAAGAGACCCAGTACTTC. This translates into CASSPSRGGPAQETQYF. This chain uses TRBV14 with TRBJ2-5; 8 bases match TRBD2. V shed 4 bases, J shed 1 base, and the junction held 11 bases outside the gene matches. The V gene's germline CDR1 is SGHDN and CDR2 FVKESK. The CDR3 is 17 amino acids.

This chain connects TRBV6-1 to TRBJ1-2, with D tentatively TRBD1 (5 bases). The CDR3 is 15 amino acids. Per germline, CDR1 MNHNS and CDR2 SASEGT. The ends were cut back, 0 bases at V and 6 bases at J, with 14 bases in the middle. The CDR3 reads CASSEAGQGPDGYTF. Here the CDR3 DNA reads TGTGCCAGCAGTGAAGCCGGGCAGGGTCCCGATGGCTACACCTTC.

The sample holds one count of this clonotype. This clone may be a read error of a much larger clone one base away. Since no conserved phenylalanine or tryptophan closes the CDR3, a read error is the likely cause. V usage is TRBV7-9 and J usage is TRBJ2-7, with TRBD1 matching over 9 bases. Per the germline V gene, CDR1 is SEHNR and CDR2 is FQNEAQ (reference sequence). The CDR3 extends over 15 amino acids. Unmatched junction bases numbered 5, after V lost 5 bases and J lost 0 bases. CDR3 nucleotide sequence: TGTGCCAGCAGCCCCCGGGACAGGGCCTCCTACGAGCAGTACTCC. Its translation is CASSPRDRASYEQYS.

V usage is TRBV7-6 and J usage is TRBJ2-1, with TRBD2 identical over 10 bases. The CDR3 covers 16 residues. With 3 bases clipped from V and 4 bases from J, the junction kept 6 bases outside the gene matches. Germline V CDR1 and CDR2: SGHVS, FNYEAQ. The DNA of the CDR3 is TGTGCCAGCAGCTTCCGGCTAGCGGGGGCTTACAATGAGCAGTTCTTC. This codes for CASSFRLAGAYNEQFF.